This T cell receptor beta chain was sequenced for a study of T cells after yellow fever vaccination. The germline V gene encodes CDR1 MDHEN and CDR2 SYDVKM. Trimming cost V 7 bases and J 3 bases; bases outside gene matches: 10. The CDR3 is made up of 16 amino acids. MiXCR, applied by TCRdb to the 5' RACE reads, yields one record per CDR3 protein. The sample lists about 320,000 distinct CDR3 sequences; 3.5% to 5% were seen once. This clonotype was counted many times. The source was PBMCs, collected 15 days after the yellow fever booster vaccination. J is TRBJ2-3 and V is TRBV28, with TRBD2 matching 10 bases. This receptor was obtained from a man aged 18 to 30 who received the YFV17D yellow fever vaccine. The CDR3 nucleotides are TGTGCCAGCACCGGATGGAGCGGGGGGGCTACAGATACGCAGTATTTT. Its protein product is CASTGWSGGATDTQYF.